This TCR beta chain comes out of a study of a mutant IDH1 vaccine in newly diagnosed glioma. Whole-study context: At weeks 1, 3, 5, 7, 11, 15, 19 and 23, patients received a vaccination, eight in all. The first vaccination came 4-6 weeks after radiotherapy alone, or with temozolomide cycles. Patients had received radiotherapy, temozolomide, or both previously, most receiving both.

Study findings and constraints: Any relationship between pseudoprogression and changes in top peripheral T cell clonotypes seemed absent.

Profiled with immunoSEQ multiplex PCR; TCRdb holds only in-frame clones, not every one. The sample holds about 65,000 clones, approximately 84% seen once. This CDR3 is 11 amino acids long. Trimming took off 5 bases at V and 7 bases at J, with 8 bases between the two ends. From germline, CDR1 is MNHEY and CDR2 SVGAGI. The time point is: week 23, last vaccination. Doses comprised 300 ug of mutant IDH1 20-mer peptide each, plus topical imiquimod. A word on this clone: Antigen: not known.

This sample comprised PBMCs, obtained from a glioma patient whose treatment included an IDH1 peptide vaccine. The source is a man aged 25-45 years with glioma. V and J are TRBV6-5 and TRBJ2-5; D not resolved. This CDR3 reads CASSRGATQYF. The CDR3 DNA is TGTGCCAGCAGTCGCGGCGCGACCCAGTACTTC.